The next 10 T cell receptor beta chains were all read from a single sample in a study of early T cells in non-severe SARS-CoV-2 infection. TCRdb re-analysed the 5' RACE reads in MiXCR, keeping a single row per CDR3 protein. The sample lists 20,000 to 30,000 distinct CDR3 sequences; approximately 3.9% were seen once. The sequencing input was whole blood. The receptors shown here come from an adult who was a healthcare worker with PCR-confirmed SARS-CoV-2 infection or an uninfected control (not recorded which).

This clonotype has just a few counts. The genes are TRBV7-8 and TRBJ2-7; TRBD2 matches 8 bases. This CDR3 spans 14 amino acids. Germline CDR1 reads SGHVS; CDR2 reads FQNEAQ. V lost 5 bases to trimming and J lost 4 bases; unmatched junction nucleotides: 7. The CDR3 nucleotides read TGTGCCAGCAGCCTCCGGGGGGGCGGGTACGAGCAGTACTTC. It codes for CASSLRGGGYEQYF.

Ten or more counts support this clonotype. This chain uses TRBV12-5 with TRBJ2-2; D possibly matches TRBD1 or TRBD2 (6 bases each). The CDR3 has 16 amino acids. Germline V gives CDR1 LGHNT, CDR2 FRNRAP. V was clipped by 7 bases and J by 4 bases, with 19 bases between them. In DNA form, the CDR3 reads TGTGCTAGTGCCCTCCGCCCGGGGGCGGTCACCGGGGAGCTGTTTTTT. Protein product: CASALRPGAVTGELFF.

This clonotype was counted ten times or more. The chain recombines TRBV20-1 with TRBJ2-7, with no clear D. Trimming took off 1 base at V and 0 bases at J, with 10 bases between the two ends. Germline CDR1 and CDR2: DFQATT and SNEGSKA (reference sequence). The CDR3 covers 14 residues. The CDR3 reads CSARVRTDSYEQYF. DNA of the CDR3: TGCAGTGCTAGAGTCCGGACGGACTCCTACGAGCAGTACTTC.

This clonotype has only a few counts. The rearrangement joins TRBV20-1 to TRBJ2-3, with 11 bases matching TRBD2. CDR1 and CDR2 from the germline V gene are DFQATT and SNEGSKA (reference sequence). J was trimmed by 5 bases and V by 5 bases; bases with no gene match: 6. This CDR3 has 14 residues. The CDR3 region is CSAPLAGGGDTQYF. For the CDR3, the DNA is TGCAGTGCTCCTCTAGCGGGGGGAGGAGATACGCAGTATTTT.

This clonotype was detected a few times. V usage is TRBV20-1 and J usage is TRBJ2-3, with D uncertain. Trimming removed 3 bases from V and 0 bases from J, with 13 bases in between. The CDR3 runs to 15 residues. In germline, CDR1 is DFQATT, CDR2 SNEGSKA (reference sequence). DNA for the CDR3: TGCAGTGCTAGTCAGGCAGGAGATAGCACAGATACGCAGTATTTT. This sequence encodes CSASQAGDSTDTQYF.

This rearrangement joins TRBV12-3 or TRBV12-4 to TRBJ1-2; 7 bases align to TRBD1. Trimming removed 5 bases from V and 4 bases from J; junction bases left unmatched: 7. The CDR3 is 14 amino acids. DNA of the CDR3: TGTGCCAGCAGTGCGAACAGGGGACCCTATGGCTACACCTTC. Translated, it gives CASSANRGPYGYTF.

V gene TRBV28 combines with J gene TRBJ2-7; 11 bases align to TRBD1. The CDR3 extends over 15 amino acids. The V gene's germline CDR1 is MDHEN and CDR2 SYDVKM. V lost 6 bases to trimming and J lost 2 bases; unmatched junction nucleotides: 6. The CDR3 sequence is CASSPRTGGAYEQYF. CDR3 bases: TGTGCCAGCAGCCCCCGGACAGGGGGCGCCTACGAGCAGTACTTC.

This clonotype was seen a few times. V usage is TRBV19 and J usage is TRBJ2-3, with 13 bases matching TRBD2. V trimming: 3 bases; J trimming: 5 bases; junction bases outside the gene matches: 5. Germline CDR1 LNHDA, CDR2 SQIVND (reference sequence). The CDR3 consists of 16 residues. In nucleotides, the CDR3 is TGTGCCAGTAGTATCTTCGGACTAGCGGGAGAAGATACGCAGTATTTT. It translates to CASSIFGLAGEDTQYF.

Many counts were recorded for this clonotype. The rearrangement joins TRBV19 to TRBJ1-2; possibly TRBD1 for D (6 bases). This CDR3 region has 15 residues. Germline assignment: CDR1 LNHDA and CDR2 SQIVND (reference sequence). V was clipped by 8 bases and J by 0 bases, with 16 bases between them. The CDR3 DNA reads TGTGCCAGTCGATGGACAGTTTCACCTAACTATGGCTACACCTTC. Amino acid sequence: CASRWTVSPNYGYTF. The complete variable domain, with remaining parts taken from reference TRBV19 and TRBJ1-2, reads DGGITQSPKYLFRKEGQNVTLSCEQNLNHDAMYWYRQDPGQGLRLIYYSQIVNDFQKGDIAEGYSVSREKKESFPLTVTSAQKNPTAFYLCASRWTVSPNYGYTFGSGTRLTVV.

This clonotype was counted ten times or more. The CDR3 nucleotides are TGTGCCAGCAGACCTTTAGCGGGAGGGAGGGAGCAGTACTTC. Protein: CASRPLAGGREQYF. This chain joins TRBV11-2 and TRBJ2-7; TRBD2 agrees at 11 bases. Germline V gene lookup returns CDR1 SGHAT and CDR2 FQNNGV. CDR3 length: 14 amino acids. V lost 6 bases, J lost 7 bases, and 8 bases stayed unmatched.